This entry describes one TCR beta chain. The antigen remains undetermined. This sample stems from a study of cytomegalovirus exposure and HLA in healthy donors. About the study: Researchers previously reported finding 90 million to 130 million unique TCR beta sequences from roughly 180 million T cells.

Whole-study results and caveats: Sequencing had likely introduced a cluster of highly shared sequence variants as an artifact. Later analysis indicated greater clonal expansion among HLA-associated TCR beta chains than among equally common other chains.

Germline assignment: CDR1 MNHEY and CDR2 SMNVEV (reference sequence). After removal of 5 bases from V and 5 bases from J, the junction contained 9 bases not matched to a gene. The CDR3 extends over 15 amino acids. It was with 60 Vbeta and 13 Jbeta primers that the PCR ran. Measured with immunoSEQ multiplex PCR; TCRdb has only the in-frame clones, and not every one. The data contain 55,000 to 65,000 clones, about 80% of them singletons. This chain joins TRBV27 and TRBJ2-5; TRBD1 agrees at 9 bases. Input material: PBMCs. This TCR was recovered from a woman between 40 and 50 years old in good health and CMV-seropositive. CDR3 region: CASSTSGTGMETQYF. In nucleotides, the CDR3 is TGTGCCAGCAGTACCTCCGGGACAGGGATGGAGACCCAGTACTTC.